The 15 T cell receptor beta chains below all came from one sample that was sequenced in a study of regulatory T cells in long-lasting Graves disease (dated by TCRdb to about 2021). Receptor libraries were prepared by multiplex PCR. Sequenced using an Illumina HiSeq 4000. TCR beta libraries were built with iRepertoire HTBI primers and Arm-PCR amplification of CDR3 regions. Through fastp at Q25 and MiXCR, TCRdb rebuilt clones from the public reads, retaining in-frame beta chains. Each entry merges the rows of one CDR3 protein and shows their most common DNA and genes. This sample has 400,000 to 500,000 distinct CDR3 sequences in its table, and about a sixth of those were observed once. The top ten hold over 8.5% of the sample. This specimen's time point label, per the study, means: newly diagnosed GD, antithyroid drugs for less than 3 months. For both TCR sequencing and RNA sequencing, RNA was extracted from PBMCs using TRIzol.

These data were also filed under a second study, of T cells in Graves' hyperthyroidism and ophthalmopathy.

This specimen consisted of peripheral blood mononuclear cells (PBMCs), obtained at new diagnosis, from a patient treated with antithyroid drugs. The receptor source for this set is a woman under 40 with Graves disease. Donor details come from another sample of the same person, matched by shared clones.

This clonotype has just a few counts. The rearrangement joins TRBV9 to TRBJ2-3; 7 nucleotides line up with TRBD2. V lost 4 bases, J lost 1 base, and 9 bases stayed unmatched. Germline-derived CDR1 and CDR2 are SGDLS and YYNGEE. This CDR3 is built from 16 residues. The CDR3 sequence: CASSLGVGGGTDTQYF. DNA of the CDR3: TGTGCCAGCAGCCTGGGGGTGGGAGGGGGCACAGATACGCAGTATTTT.

This clonotype was seen more than once but under ten times. The chain combines TRBV6-1 with TRBJ1-2; 7 nucleotides line up with TRBD1. This CDR3 contains 17 residues. The germline V gene has CDR1 MNHNS and CDR2 SASEGT. Losses at the gene ends were 8 bases for V and 7 bases for J; bases not matched to a gene: 22. The CDR3 protein is CASLGTHRDPTGVGYTF. The CDR3 DNA reads TGTGCCAGCCTAGGCACCCACCGGGACCCCACAGGGGTTGGCTACACCTTC.

The chain has TRBV14 and TRBJ1-5, with D perhaps matching TRBD1 (5 bases). The CDR3 sequence is 14 residues long. V dropped 3 bases and J dropped 7 bases, with 13 bases sitting between them. The V gene's germline CDR1 is SGHDN and CDR2 FVKESK. In DNA, the CDR3 is TGTGCCAGCAGCCATACAGGTCAGGCGCAGCCCCAGCATTTT. It encodes CASSHTGQAQPQHF.

In this sample, this clonotype turned up many times. The chain has TRBV10-3 and TRBJ1-1; 8 nucleotides agree with TRBD1. The germline gives CDR1 ENHRY, CDR2 SYGVKD. J lost 2 bases, V lost 10 bases, and 12 bases had no gene match. The CDR3 loop spans 15 amino acids. The CDR3 is CATADPGQANTEAFF. The CDR3 DNA reads as TGTGCCACGGCCGACCCGGGACAGGCAAACACTGAAGCTTTCTTT.

This clonotype has a count of ten or more. This sequence joins TRBV12-3 or TRBV12-4 and TRBJ2-2; the D is unclear. Trimming left V 6 bases short and J 6 bases short, with 17 bases between. The CDR3 covers 15 residues. CDR3 DNA: TGTGCCAGCAGGACGTTGACTGGATTCGCCGGGGAGCTGTTTTTT. It specifies CASRTLTGFAGELFF.

This clonotype was observed many times. The chain uses TRBV6-2 or TRBV6-3 and TRBJ1-2, with D possibly being TRBD1 (6 bases). V was cut by 2 bases and J by 4 bases, with 17 bases left in between. The CDR3 is 16 residues long. Germline V CDR1 and CDR2: MNHEY, SVGEGT. Written as DNA, the CDR3 is TGTGCCAGCAGTTACCCCCGACGAGGGGGAAGCTATGGCTACACCTTC. It yields the protein CASSYPRRGGSYGYTF.

This clonotype was observed many times. The chain couples TRBV6-2 or TRBV6-3 to TRBJ2-1; D is ambiguous. The V end was cut by 0 bases, the J end by 4 bases, with 4 bases between. The CDR3 is 13 residues long. CDR1 is MNHEY and CDR2 is SVGEGT in the germline V gene. In nucleotides, the CDR3 is TGTGCCAGCAGTTACTCGGTGTACAATGAGCAGTTCTTC. Its protein is CASSYSVYNEQFF.

This clonotype occurred many times. V usage is TRBV10-3 and J usage is TRBJ2-1; D is perhaps TRBD1 or TRBD2 (5 bases each). V lost 8 bases and J 6 bases, leaving 11 bases between the germline ends. The CDR3 is 12 amino acids. Germline CDR1 is ENHRY and CDR2 is SYGVKD. In DNA, the CDR3 is TGTGCCATCCGGGACCAAGGCAATGAGCAGTTCTTC. Its protein is CAIRDQGNEQFF.

This clonotype was seen many times. V usage is TRBV20-1 and J usage is TRBJ1-5, with a tentative D call TRBD1 (5 bases). CDR3 length: 16 residues. Germline values: CDR1 DFQATT, CDR2 SNEGSKA (reference sequence). Trimming removed 3 bases at V and 0 bases at J, with 15 bases between. The DNA of the CDR3 is TGCAGTGCTAGCCGTCCTGGGGGAATTAGCAATCAGCCCCAGCATTTT. This sequence encodes CSASRPGGISNQPQHF.

This clonotype was observed at least ten times. The rearrangement uses TRBV5-6 and TRBJ1-1, with a weak D call TRBD1 (6 bases). Trimming removed 4 bases from V and 1 base from J, with 29 bases in between. Germline V lookup: CDR1 SGHDT, CDR2 YYEEEE. CDR3 size: 20 residues. In DNA form, the CDR3 reads TGTGCCAGCAGCGTCTTCGGGGTAATAGGGGGTCCTGTAGGGAACACTGAAGCTTTCTTT. Its protein product is CASSVFGVIGGPVGNTEAFF.

This clonotype occurred many times. J is TRBJ1-5 and V is TRBV27; D not certain. The CDR3 covers 13 residues. In germline, CDR1 is MNHEY, CDR2 SMNVEV (reference sequence). Trimming removed 4 bases from V and 6 bases from J, with 10 bases in between. CDR3 DNA sequence: TGTGCCAGCAGTTCATCCCTGGGTCAGCCCCAGCATTTT. This encodes CASSSSLGQPQHF.

A remark on this clonotype: Given a much more abundant clone one base away, this may be a read error. The rearrangement uses TRBV28 and TRBJ1-5; D uncertain. The germline V gene has CDR1 MDHEN and CDR2 SYDVKM. The CDR3 has 15 amino acids. The CDR3 bases are TGTGCCAACAGTCCTCTGACTTCGAGGGCCCAGCCCCAGCATTTT. Translated, it gives CANSPLTSRAQPQHF.

This clonotype was counted ten times or more. V is TRBV2 and J is TRBJ2-3; D is ambiguous. The CDR3 consists of 14 residues. Germline V lookup: CDR1 SNHLY, CDR2 FYNNEI. V was cut by 7 bases and J by 0 bases, with 11 bases left in between. Here the CDR3 reads CASTPRWSTDTQYF. In nucleotides, the CDR3 is TGTGCCAGCACCCCCCGATGGAGCACAGATACGCAGTATTTT.

This clonotype has at least ten counts. The chain has TRBV29-1 and TRBJ1-1; 9 positions match TRBD1. CDR1 and CDR2 from the germline V gene are SQVTM and ANQGSEA. Germline trimming cut 5 bases from V and 11 bases from J; bases unmatched to any gene: 15. This CDR3 is built from 14 residues. The CDR3 loop reads CSVHRGRQGGTAFF. The CDR3 nucleotides read TGCAGCGTTCACCGGGGGAGACAGGGGGGGACGGCTTTCTTT. The whole variable domain, filled in from reference TRBV29-1 and TRBJ1-1, reads SAVISQKPSRDICQRGTSLTIQCQVDSQVTMMFWYRQQPGQSLTLIATANQGSEATYESGFVIDKFPISRPNLTFSTLTVSNMSPEDSSIYLCSVHRGRQGGTAFFGQGTRLTVV.

The J gene is TRBJ2-3, the V gene TRBV7-2; possibly TRBD1 for D (5 bases). V lost 1 base, J lost 4 bases, and 12 bases lay in between. The CDR3 has 15 amino acids. Germline V gene data show CDR1 as SGHTA and CDR2 as FQGNSA. This CDR3 is CASSLGRVLADTQYF. Written as DNA, the CDR3 is TGTGCCAGCAGCTTAGGCAGGGTTCTGGCAGATACGCAGTATTTT.